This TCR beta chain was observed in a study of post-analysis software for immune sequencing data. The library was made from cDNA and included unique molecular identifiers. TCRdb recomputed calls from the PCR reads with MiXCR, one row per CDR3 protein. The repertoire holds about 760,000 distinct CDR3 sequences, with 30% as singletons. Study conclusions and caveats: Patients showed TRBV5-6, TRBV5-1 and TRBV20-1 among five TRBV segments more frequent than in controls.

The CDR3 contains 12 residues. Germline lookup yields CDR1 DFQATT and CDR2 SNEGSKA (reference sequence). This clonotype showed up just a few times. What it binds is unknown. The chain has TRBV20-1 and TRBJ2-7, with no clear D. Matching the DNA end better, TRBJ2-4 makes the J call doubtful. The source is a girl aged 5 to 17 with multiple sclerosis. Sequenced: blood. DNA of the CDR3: TGCAGTGCTAGCCAGTTACAGAGCATTCAGTACTTC. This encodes CSASQLQSIQYF.